Given below is one T cell receptor (beta chain) in context. Trimming shortened V by 5 bases and J by 2 bases, and 15 bases separated the two germline ends. Germline-derived CDR1 and CDR2 are MDHEN and SYDVKM. This CDR3 region has 15 residues. Repertoires were generated with immunoSEQ multiplex PCR, while TCRdb's copy carries only in-frame clones and drops some. The top ten hold 0.3% to 0.45% of the sample, which has approximately 77,000 clones, 90% to 95% seen once. This record comes from a study of technical replicates of blood from a handful of donors. This TCR was sampled from a human donor in good health. Sequencing input: T cells isolated from PBMCs. The V call is TRBV28, the J call TRBJ2-5; perhaps TRBD2 as D (5 bases). The CDR3 coding sequence is TGTGCCAGCAGTACTCCCCAGGAGGTTCAAGAGACCCAGTACTTC. Protein: CASSTPQEVQETQYF.